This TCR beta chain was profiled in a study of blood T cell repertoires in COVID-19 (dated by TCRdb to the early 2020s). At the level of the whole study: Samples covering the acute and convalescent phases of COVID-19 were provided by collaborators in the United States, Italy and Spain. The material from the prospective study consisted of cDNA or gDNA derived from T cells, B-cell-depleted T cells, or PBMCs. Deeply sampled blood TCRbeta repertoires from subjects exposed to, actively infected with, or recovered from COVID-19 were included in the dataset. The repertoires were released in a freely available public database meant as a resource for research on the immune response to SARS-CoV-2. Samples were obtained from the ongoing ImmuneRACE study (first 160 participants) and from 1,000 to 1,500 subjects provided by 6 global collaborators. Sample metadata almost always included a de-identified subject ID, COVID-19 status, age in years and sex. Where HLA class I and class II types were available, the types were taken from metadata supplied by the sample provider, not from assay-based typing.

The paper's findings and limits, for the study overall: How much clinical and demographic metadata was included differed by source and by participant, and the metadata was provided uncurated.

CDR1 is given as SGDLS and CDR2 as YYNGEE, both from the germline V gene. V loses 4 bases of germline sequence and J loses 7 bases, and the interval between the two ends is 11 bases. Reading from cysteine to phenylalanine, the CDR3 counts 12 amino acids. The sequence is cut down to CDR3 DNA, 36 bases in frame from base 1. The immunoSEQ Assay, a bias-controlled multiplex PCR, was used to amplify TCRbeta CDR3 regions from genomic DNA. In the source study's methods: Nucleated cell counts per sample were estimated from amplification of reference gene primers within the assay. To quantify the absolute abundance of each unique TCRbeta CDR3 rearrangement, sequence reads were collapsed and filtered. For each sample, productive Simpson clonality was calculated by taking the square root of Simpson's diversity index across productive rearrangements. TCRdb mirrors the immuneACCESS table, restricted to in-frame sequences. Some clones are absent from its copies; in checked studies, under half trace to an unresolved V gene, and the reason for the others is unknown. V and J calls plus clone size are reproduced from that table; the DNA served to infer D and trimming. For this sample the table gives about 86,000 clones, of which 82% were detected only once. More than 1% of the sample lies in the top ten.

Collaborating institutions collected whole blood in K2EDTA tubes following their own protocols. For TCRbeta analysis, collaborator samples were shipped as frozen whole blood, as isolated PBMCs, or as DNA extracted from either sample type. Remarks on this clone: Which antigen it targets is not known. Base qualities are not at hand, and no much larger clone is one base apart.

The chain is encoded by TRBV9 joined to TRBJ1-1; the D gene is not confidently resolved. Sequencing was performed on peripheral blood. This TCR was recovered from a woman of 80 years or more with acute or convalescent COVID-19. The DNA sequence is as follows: TGTGCCAGCAGCCTAGGGTCAGGTGAAGCTTTCTTT. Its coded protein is CASSLGSGEAFF. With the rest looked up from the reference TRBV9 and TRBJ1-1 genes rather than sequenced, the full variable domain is DSGVTQTPKHLITATGQRVTLRCSPRSGDLSVYWYQQSLDQGLQFLIQYYNGEERAKGNILERFSAQQFPDLHSELNLSSLELGDSALYFCASSLGSGEAFFGQGTRLTVV.